The clone carrying this TCR beta chain was recorded many times. What it recognizes is unknown. Time point indicated: newly diagnosed GD, antithyroid drugs for less than 3 months. Extracted PBMC RNA gave rise to the TCR library. This sample stems from a study of regulatory T cells in long-lasting Graves disease. General study results and limits: It was in persistent disease that TRBV28, TRBJ1-2 and TRBJ2-5 were favored.

CDR1 is MNHNS, CDR2 SASEGT, per germline. CDR3 length equals 12 residues. Between the trimmed V and J ends, which lost 4 bases and 8 bases, there was a span of 11 bases. Arm-PCR of CDR3 regions with iRepertoire HTBI primers generated TCR beta libraries. MiXCR, run by TCRdb on the multiplex PCR reads, gives a single entry per CDR3 protein. The table has hundreds of thousands of distinct CDR3 sequences, roughly a sixth seen once. These data also formed part of another study, on T cells in Graves' hyperthyroidism and ophthalmopathy.

This TCR came from a man aged 35-49 years with Graves disease. The chain links TRBV6-1 to TRBJ1-1; possible D gene TRBD1, 5 bases. The sequences come from peripheral blood mononuclear cells (PBMCs), collected at new diagnosis, from a patient treated with antithyroid drugs. The CDR3 DNA reads TGTGCCAGCAGTGTTGGGGAGGGGGAAGCTTTCTTT. Amino acid sequence: CASSVGEGEAFF.